These 18 T cell receptor beta chains share one sample of origin, sequenced in a study of vaccination and CD4 T cells after COVID-19 (dated by TCRdb to the early 2020s). No antigen has been identified for these receptors. The treatment or condition tag for this specimen amounts to: roughly 10-day PBMC culture with coronavirus spike peptide pools or control peptides (ViraFEST assay). The library relied on PCR. The sequencer was an Illumina iSeq 100. At the Johns Hopkins FTIC core, DNA from the cultured CD4+ T cells underwent TCR sequencing with the Oncomine TCR Beta short-read assay. Clones were called with MiXCR by TCRdb after fastp trimmed the public reads at Q25, and only in-frame beta chains were retained. Rows with a matching CDR3 protein are joined into one entry that keeps the most common DNA and genes. A total of 12,000 or so distinct CDR3 sequences appear in this sample, approximately 60% of them only once. The top ten clonotypes cover over 20% of the sample.

The sequenced sample consisted of CD4+ T cells from blood, cultured in vitro. These receptors all come from a human donor who had recovered from COVID-19.

The chain uses TRBV11-2 and TRBJ1-5; D is perhaps TRBD1 (5 bases). The CDR3 extends over 14 amino acids. Germline values: CDR1 SGHAT, CDR2 FQNNGV. The V end lost 2 bases, the J end lost 7 bases, and 12 bases lay between the germline ends. The CDR3, as DNA: TGTGCCAGCAGCTTATTGGGGGTCGGGCAGCCCCAGCATTTT. It specifies CASSLLGVGQPQHF. Variable domain in full (rest from reference TRBV11-2 and TRBJ1-5): EAGVAQSPRYKIIEKRQSVAFWCNPISGHATLYWYQQILGQGPKLLIQFQNNGVVDDSQLPKDRFSAERLKGVDSTLKIQPAKLEDSAVYLCASSLLGVGQPQHFGDGTRLSIL.

This clonotype was found a few times. The CDR3 DNA reads as TGCAGTGCTAGGCCCGGGACCGAGCAGTACTTC. This encodes CSARPGTEQYF. The chain combines TRBV20-1 with TRBJ2-7, with D perhaps being TRBD1 or TRBD2 (5 bases each). This CDR3 is built from 11 residues. The V end was cut by 3 bases, the J end by 6 bases, with 9 bases between. From germline, CDR1 is DFQATT and CDR2 SNEGSKA (reference sequence).

In this sample, this clonotype turned up a few times. The chain couples TRBV2 to TRBJ1-5; TRBD1 agrees at 7 bases. With 7 bases clipped from V and 4 bases from J, the junction kept 7 bases outside the gene matches. Germline lookup yields CDR1 SNHLY and CDR2 FYNNEI. CDR3 length: 14 amino acids. The chain's CDR3 is CASTAQDRNQPQHF. CDR3 sequence (DNA): TGTGCCAGCACTGCCCAGGACAGGAATCAGCCCCAGCATTTT.

Only one count was recorded for this clonotype. The V and J genes are TRBV7-3 and TRBJ2-5; no clear D gene. This CDR3 contains 14 residues. The germline V and J ends were trimmed by 5 bases and 5 bases, with 15 bases remaining between them. In germline, CDR1 is SGHTA, CDR2 FQGTGA. In DNA form, the CDR3 reads TGTGCCAGCAGCGCGGACCCGGCTGTCGAGACCCAGTACTTC. As protein: CASSADPAVETQYF.

In its sample, this clonotype is medium-sized. V is TRBV6-4 and J is TRBJ2-2; TRBD1 matches at 7 bases. V lost 3 bases and J lost 7; bases outside the gene matches: 5. This CDR3 has 14 residues. Germline CDR1 is MRHNA and CDR2 is SNTAGT. The CDR3 loop is CASSDGTDSGELFF. As DNA, the CDR3 is TGTGCCAGCAGTGATGGGACAGACAGCGGGGAGCTGTTTTTT.

The rearrangement uses TRBV20-1 and TRBJ2-7, with 10 bases that match TRBD2. Per germline, CDR1 DFQATT and CDR2 SNEGSKA (reference sequence). V was clipped by 6 bases and J by 2 bases; unmatched bases: 4. CDR3 length: 13 residues. CDR3 in amino acids: CSAPLAGPYEQYF. As DNA, the CDR3 is TGCAGTGCCCCACTAGCGGGACCCTACGAGCAGTACTTC.

V gene TRBV6-1 combines with J gene TRBJ1-1, with a weak D call TRBD1 (6 bases). Per germline, CDR1 MNHNS and CDR2 SASEGT. This CDR3 region has 13 residues. Trimming stripped 6 bases from V and 6 bases from J, with 14 bases between. CDR3 nucleotides: TGTGCCAGCAGAGAACAGGGAAGGGCTGAAGCTTTCTTT. It specifies CASREQGRAEAFF.

A note on this clonotype: The junction departs from the called germline gene at one end, perhaps through a read error. This chain connects TRBV6-5 to TRBJ2-7; 9 bases agree with TRBD1. In germline, CDR1 is MNHEY, CDR2 SVGAGI. The CDR3 runs 14 residues. The CDR3 DNA is TGTGCCGGCAGTTTTCGACAGGGGGCCTACGAGCAGTACTTC. Translated: CAGSFRQGAYEQYF.

This sequence joins TRBV6-1 and TRBJ1-5; TRBD1 agrees at 7 bases. J lost 5 bases, V lost 4 bases, and 11 bases had no gene match. Looked up from germline, CDR1 is MNHNS and CDR2 is SASEGT. This CDR3 is built from 16 residues. CDR3 residues: CASSGEGGQLYQPQHF. Written as DNA, the CDR3 is TGTGCCAGCAGTGGGGAGGGGGGACAGCTTTATCAGCCCCAGCATTTT.

The CDR3: CASSLSNGGATEAFF. CDR3 sequence (DNA): TGTGCCAGCAGCCTCTCCAATGGGGGGGCAACTGAAGCTTTCTTT. The chain carries TRBV27 and TRBJ1-1; D is possibly TRBD1 (6 bases). Deletions cut 6 bases from V and 5 bases from J, with 19 bases between. Germline CDR1 and CDR2: MNHEY and SMNVEV (reference sequence). The CDR3 is 15 amino acids.

This chain joins TRBV24-1 and TRBJ1-3; D gene ambiguous. The CDR3 length is 13 residues. Trimming removed 1 base at V and 3 bases at J, with 3 bases between. The germline gives CDR1 KGHDR, CDR2 SFDVKD. The CDR3 reads CATSDLYGNTIYF. Here the CDR3 DNA reads TGTGCCACCAGTGATTTATATGGAAACACCATATATTTT.

The V call is TRBV6-1, the J call TRBJ2-3; no clear D. Trimming removed 4 bases from V and 2 bases from J, with 7 bases in between. The germline gives CDR1 MNHNS, CDR2 SASEGT. The CDR3 sequence is 13 residues long. Here the CDR3 reads CASSGQITDTQYF. The CDR3 DNA sequence: TGTGCCAGCAGTGGGCAGATCACAGATACGCAGTATTTT.

The V call is TRBV7-9, the J call TRBJ2-5, with 8 bases lining up with TRBD2. CDR1 and CDR2 (germline): SEHNR, FQNEAQ (reference sequence). There are 14 residues in the CDR3. The V gene end was trimmed by 5 bases and the J gene end by 5 bases; junction bases not matched to a gene: 7. In DNA form, the CDR3 reads TGTGCCAGCAGCCCCGCGGGAGGACGGGAGACCCAGTACTTC. Amino acid sequence: CASSPAGGRETQYF.

This clonotype was found once. The chain recombines TRBV7-2 with TRBJ2-1; 10 bases agree with TRBD2. The germline gives CDR1 SGHTA, CDR2 FQGNSA. V dropped 3 bases and J dropped 2; count of bases not matched to a gene: 1. The CDR3 has 15 residues. The CDR3 protein is CASSFSGRTYNEQFF. The CDR3 bases are TGTGCCAGCAGCTTTAGCGGGAGGACCTACAATGAGCAGTTCTTC.

The J gene is TRBJ2-7, the V gene TRBV7-2; D may match TRBD1 or TRBD2 (6 bases each). The CDR3 contains 13 residues. Trimming cost V 6 bases and J 3 bases, with 12 bases left between them. CDR1 and CDR2 from the germline V gene are SGHTA and FQGNSA. The CDR3 bases are TGTGCCAGCAGTTGGGGGGCGGTCTACGAGCAGTACTTC. Its translation is CASSWGAVYEQYF.

The V call is TRBV6-5, the J call TRBJ2-6; D call uncertain. Germline CDR1 is MNHEY and CDR2 is SVGAGI. The CDR3 covers 16 residues. The V end was cut by 4 bases, the J end by 0 bases, with 10 bases between. CDR3 sequence: CASSWGLSSGANVLTF. CDR3 in DNA: TGTGCCAGCAGTTGGGGATTAAGCTCTGGGGCCAACGTCCTGACTTTC.

This clonotype was seen once. An end of the junction does not agree with germline; a read error may underlie this. The rearrangement links TRBV28 to TRBJ1-5; D is possibly TRBD1 (6 bases). The germline V gene encodes CDR1 MDHEN and CDR2 SYDVKM. CDR3 length: 15 residues. The CDR3 nucleotides are TGTGCCAGCAGTTTCACAGGGTTGGGCAATCAGCCCCGGCATTTT. As protein: CASSFTGLGNQPRHF.

This clonotype was picked up a small number of times. The chain carries TRBV20-1 and TRBJ2-3; the D is unclear. The CDR3 is made up of 12 amino acids. Looked up from germline, CDR1 is DFQATT and CDR2 is SNEGSKA (reference sequence). V was shortened by 2 bases and J by 7 bases, with 10 bases between the two germline ends. CDR3 coding DNA: TGCAGTGCTAGACCGTCTTTGAATACGCAGTATTTT. This encodes CSARPSLNTQYF.